Below, 14 T cell receptor beta chains from the same sample are listed, as sequenced in a study of cytomegalovirus exposure and HLA in healthy donors. In the PCR, 60 Vbeta and 13 Jbeta primers were used. Libraries were prepared by immunoSEQ multiplex PCR; TCRdb keeps only in-frame clonotypes and omits some of them. The sample has about 94,000 clones; 70% to 85% are singletons. The sample was PBMCs. These receptors originate from a human donor in good health.

The chain combines TRBV16 with TRBJ1-5; no clear D. Per germline, CDR1 KGHSY and CDR2 FQNENV. The CDR3 extends over 15 amino acids. V gave up 0 bases and J gave up 2 bases, with 8 bases separating them. The CDR3 loop is CASSQSRAGNQPQHF. The CDR3 DNA sequence: TGTGCCAGCAGCCAATCGCGGGCCGGCAATCAGCCCCAGCATTTT. Looking up the rest from reference TRBV16 and TRBJ1-5 gives the full variable domain: GEEVAQTPKHLVRGEGQKAKLYCAPIKGHSYVFWYQQVLKNEFKFLISFQNENVFDETGMPKERFSAKCLPNSPCSLEIQATKLEDSAVYFCASSQSRAGNQPQHFGDGTRLSIL.

The chain combines TRBV5-8 with TRBJ2-7; a weak D match, TRBD2 (5 bases). The V gene's germline CDR1 is SGHTS and CDR2 YDEGEE. Trimming removed 0 bases from V and 11 bases from J, with 15 bases in between. This CDR3 spans 13 amino acids. In DNA form, the CDR3 reads TGTGCCAGCAGCTTGGACAGTTGGGAGTGGGAGTACTTC. Protein product: CASSLDSWEWEYF.

The chain recombines TRBV12-5 with TRBJ2-1; D call uncertain. The CDR3 spans 13 residues. Trimming took off 1 base at V and 12 bases at J, with 13 bases between the two ends. Germline CDR1 reads LGHNT; CDR2 reads FRNRAP. CDR3 in DNA: TGTGCTAGTGGTTTGGGCCGGAGCCTAACGCAGTTCTTC. Translation gives CASGLGRSLTQFF.

The chain joins TRBV9 to TRBJ1-5; D might be TRBD1 (6 bases). From germline, CDR1 is SGDLS and CDR2 YYNGEE. This CDR3 has 14 residues. The V end was cut by 7 bases, the J end by 5 bases, with 16 bases between. This CDR3 reads CASGPGGSDQPQHF. In DNA form, the CDR3 reads TGTGCCAGCGGCCCGGGGGGCAGTGATCAGCCCCAGCATTTT.

J is TRBJ2-2 and V is TRBV10-3; TRBD1 is a possible D gene (8 bases). The CDR3 length is 16 residues. V lost 8 bases and J lost 3, with 19 bases in between. Germline V gene data show CDR1 as ENHRY and CDR2 as SYGVKD. Here the CDR3 reads CAILTLTGGDTGELFF. The CDR3 nucleotides read TGTGCCATCCTGACCCTTACAGGGGGGGACACCGGGGAGCTGTTTTTT.

The V call is TRBV21-1, the J call TRBJ1-1; the D call in the table, TRBD1, was not verified against the DNA. TRBV21-1 represents a pseudogene. The CDR3 is made up of 14 amino acids. CDR3 in amino acids: CASSLRTGNTEAFF. The CDR3 nucleotides read TGTGCCAGCAGCTTACGGACAGGGAACACTGAAGCTTTCTTT.

The chain employs TRBV25-1 and TRBJ2-3; D is possibly TRBD1 (5 bases). The germline V gene encodes CDR1 MGHDK and CDR2 SYGVNS. The CDR3 extends over 13 amino acids. V was pared by 4 bases and J by 6 bases, with 11 bases between. CDR3 nucleotides: TGTGCCAGCAGTGCCGCAGGGCCGGATACGCAGTATTTT. Translating it yields CASSAAGPDTQYF.

The chain has TRBV6-6 and TRBJ1-5, with a weak D call TRBD1 (5 bases). Per the germline V gene, CDR1 is MNHNY and CDR2 is SVGAGI (reference sequence). This CDR3 is 15 amino acids long. The V end lost 2 bases, the J end lost 7 bases, and 15 bases lay between the germline ends. CDR3 sequence (DNA): TGTGCCAGCAGTTACAGACGGGGGGAAAGACAGCCCCAGCATTTT. Protein: CASSYRRGERQPQHF.

This clone was counted a single time. CDR3 protein: CASSLRGASGGNEQFF. The CDR3 DNA sequence: TGTGCCAGCAGCCTAAGGGGGGCTAGCGGGGGAAATGAGCAGTTCTTC. V usage is TRBV13 and J usage is TRBJ2-1; 10 bases agree with TRBD2. Germline lookup yields CDR1 PRHDT and CDR2 FYEKMQ (reference sequence). With 5 bases clipped from V and 7 bases from J, the junction kept 11 bases outside the gene matches. CDR3 size: 16 residues.

The rearrangement uses TRBV5-1 and TRBJ2-1; D possibly corresponds to TRBD2 (5 bases). V lost 0 bases and J lost 2, with 12 bases in between. Looked up from germline, CDR1 is SGHRS and CDR2 is YFSETQ. The CDR3 spans 16 residues. As DNA, the CDR3 is TGCGCCAGCAGCTTGGGGTCGAGGGTCGCCTACAATGAGCAGTTCTTC. This translates into CASSLGSRVAYNEQFF.

The chain links TRBV28 to TRBJ1-1, with 10 bases aligning to TRBD1. Germline V gene sequence: CDR1 MDHEN, CDR2 SYDVKM. Losses at the gene ends were 4 bases for V and 4 bases for J; bases not matched to a gene: 3. This CDR3 is built from 14 residues. The CDR3 protein is CASSYDRGPTEAFF. The CDR3 nucleotides read TGTGCCAGCAGTTACGACAGGGGGCCCACTGAAGCTTTCTTT. Drawing the rest from reference TRBV28 and TRBJ1-1, the complete variable domain is DVKVTQSSRYLVKRTGEKVFLECVQDMDHENMFWYRQDPGLGLRLIYFSYDVKMKEKGDIPEGYSVSREKKERFSLILESASTNQTSMYLCASSYDRGPTEAFFGQGTRLTVV.

This clone has only a few counts. The V call is TRBV4-2, the J call TRBJ2-3; 10 nucleotides match TRBD2. This CDR3 is 19 amino acids long. The germline V gene encodes CDR1 LGHNA and CDR2 YNFKEQ. The V and J ends lost 0 bases and 4 bases, in that order; junction bases with no gene match: 13. The CDR3 region is CASSQESRRASGRADTQYF. In DNA, the CDR3 is TGTGCCAGCAGCCAAGAAAGTAGGCGGGCTAGCGGGAGAGCAGATACGCAGTATTTT.

The V call is TRBV15, the J call TRBJ1-1; D gene ambiguous. V shed 3 bases and J shed 0 bases, with 5 bases lying between them. Germline CDR1 is LNHNV and CDR2 is YYDKDF (reference sequence). The CDR3 consists of 13 residues. As DNA, the CDR3 is TGTGCCACCAGCAGGCACATGAACACTGAAGCTTTCTTT. It encodes CATSRHMNTEAFF.

The CDR3 bases are TGTGCCAGCTCACCATCCTCGAACACCGGGGAGCTGTTTTTT. Translation gives CASSPSSNTGELFF. The chain couples TRBV18 to TRBJ2-2; no firm D call. The length of the CDR3 is 14 residues. V lost 2 bases and J 0 bases, leaving 4 bases between the germline ends. Germline values: CDR1 KGHSH, CDR2 LQKENI.